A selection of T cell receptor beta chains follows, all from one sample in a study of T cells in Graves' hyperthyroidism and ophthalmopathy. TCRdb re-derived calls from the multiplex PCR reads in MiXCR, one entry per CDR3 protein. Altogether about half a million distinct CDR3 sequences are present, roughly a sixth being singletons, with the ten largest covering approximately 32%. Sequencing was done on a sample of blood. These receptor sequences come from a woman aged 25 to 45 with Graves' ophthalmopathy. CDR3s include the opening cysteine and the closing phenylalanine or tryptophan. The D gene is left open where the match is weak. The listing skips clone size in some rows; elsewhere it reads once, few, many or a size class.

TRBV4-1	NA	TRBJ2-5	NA	CASSQEGQETQYF	TGCGCCAGCAGCCAAGAAGGACAAGAGACCCAGTACTTC
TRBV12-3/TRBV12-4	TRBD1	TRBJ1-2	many	CASSLGTGGGYTF	TGTGCCAGCAGTTTAGGGACAGGGGGTGGCTACACCTTC
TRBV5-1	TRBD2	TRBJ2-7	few	CASKTSGFSYEQYF	TGCGCCAGCAAAACTAGCGGTTTTTCCTACGAGCAGTACTTC
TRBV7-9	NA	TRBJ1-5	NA	CASSLTLGSNQPQHF	TGTGCCAGCAGCTTAACCCTCGGGAGCAATCAGCCCCAGCATTTT
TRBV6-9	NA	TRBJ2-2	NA	CASSYSPHTGELFF	TGTGCCAGCAGTTATTCCCCCCACACCGGGGAGCTGTTTTTT
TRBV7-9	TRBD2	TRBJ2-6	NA	CASSLFTLTSPSSGANVLTF	TGTGCCAGCAGCTTATTTACATTGACTAGCCCTTCCTCTGGGGCCAACGTCCTGACTTTC
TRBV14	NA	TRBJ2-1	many	CASSQAGVFYNEQFF	TGTGCCAGCAGCCAAGCAGGGGTTTTCTACAATGAGCAGTTCTTC
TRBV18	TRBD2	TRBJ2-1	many	CASSFGLAGVDEQFF	TGTGCCAGCTCATTTGGACTAGCGGGAGTCGATGAGCAGTTCTTC
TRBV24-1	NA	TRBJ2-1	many	CATSDFGRDSHEQFF	TGTGCCACCAGTGATTTTGGGCGGGACTCCCATGAGCAGTTCTTC
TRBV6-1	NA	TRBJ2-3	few	CASSRRGGAGTDTQYF	TGTGCCAGCAGCAGACGCGGGGGCGCGGGTACAGATACGCAGTATTTT
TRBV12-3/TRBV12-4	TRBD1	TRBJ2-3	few	CASTKLDRGFADTQYF	TGTGCCAGCACCAAACTGGACAGGGGATTCGCAGATACGCAGTATTTT
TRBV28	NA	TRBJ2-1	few	CASSFRRGTYNEQFF	TGTGCCAGCAGTTTTCGGAGGGGCACCTACAATGAGCAGTTCTTC
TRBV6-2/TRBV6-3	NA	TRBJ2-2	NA	CASSYSLFRRANTGELFF	TGTGCCAGCAGTTACTCGTTGTTTCGGCGGGCGAACACCGGGGAGCTGTTTTTT
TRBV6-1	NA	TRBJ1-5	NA	CASSEGAGNQPQHF	TGTGCCAGCAGTGAAGGCGCAGGCAATCAGCCCCAGCATTTT
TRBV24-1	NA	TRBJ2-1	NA	CATQGGVYYNEQFF	TGTGCCACCCAGGGGGGAGTATATTACAATGAGCAGTTCTTC
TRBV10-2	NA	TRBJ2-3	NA	CASSEWRSGVDTQYF	TGCGCCAGCAGTGAATGGCGTTCGGGAGTAGATACGCAGTATTTT
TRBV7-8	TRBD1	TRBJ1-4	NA	CASSLTWTGGDEKLFF	TGTGCCAGCAGCTTAACTTGGACAGGGGGGGATGAAAAACTGTTTTTT
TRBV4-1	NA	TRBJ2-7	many	CASSQAPGAHNSYEQYF	TGCGCCAGCAGCCAAGCCCCAGGTGCGCATAACTCCTACGAGCAGTACTTC
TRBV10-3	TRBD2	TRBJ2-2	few	CAIRDGLERSGELFF	TGTGCCATCAGGGACGGACTAGAGAGGTCCGGGGAGCTGTTTTTT
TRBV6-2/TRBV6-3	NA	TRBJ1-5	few	CASGHNQPQHF	TGTGCCAGCGGCCACAATCAGCCCCAGCATTTT
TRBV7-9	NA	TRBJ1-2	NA	CASSPPQETTIGYTF	TGTGCCAGCAGCCCGCCACAGGAAACGACCATTGGCTACACCTTC
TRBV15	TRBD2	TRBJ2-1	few	CATSRERGGNEQFF	TGTGCCACCAGCAGAGAACGGGGGGGGAATGAGCAGTTCTTC
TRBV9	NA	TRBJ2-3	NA	CASSVETGTDTQYF	TGTGCCAGCAGCGTAGAAACAGGGACAGATACGCAGTATTTT
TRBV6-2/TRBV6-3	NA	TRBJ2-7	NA	CASRQGLREQYF	TGTGCCAGCAGACAAGGACTCCGCGAGCAGTACTTC